These 15 T cell receptor beta chains were sequenced from one sample in a study of T cells in Graves' hyperthyroidism and ophthalmopathy. TCR beta CDR3 sequences were amplified from RNA transcripts. The primer set for the first-round RT-PCR of the TCR CDR3 was HTBI. Each CDR3 protein gets one entry after TCRdb re-called the multiplex PCR reads with MiXCR. Here the sample spans hundreds of thousands of distinct CDR3 sequences, about a sixth being singletons. The specimen sequenced was blood. The receptors here all came from a woman in her forties with Graves' ophthalmopathy.

The chain employs TRBV20-1 and TRBJ1-2, with unresolved D. Germline V gene sequence: CDR1 DFQATT, CDR2 SNEGSKA (reference sequence). The CDR3 length is 14 residues. V was cut by 1 base and J by 4 bases, with 13 bases left in between. The CDR3 DNA follows: TGCAGTGCTAGAGGAGGAGCGGGTGGCTATGGCTACACCTTC. Amino acid sequence: CSARGGAGGYGYTF.

The sample holds a few counts of this clonotype. V gene TRBV11-2 combines with J gene TRBJ1-1; weak D call: TRBD1 (6 bases). The V gene lost 3 bases and the J gene lost 7 bases, with 21 bases spanning the gap. This CDR3 spans 16 amino acids. Germline V lookup: CDR1 SGHAT, CDR2 FQNNGV. The CDR3 DNA follows: TGTGCCAGCAGCTTCCGGGGACCAACCTCAGGGGATGAAGCTTTCTTT. This codes for CASSFRGPTSGDEAFF.

There are many counts of this clonotype. The chain links TRBV6-5 to TRBJ2-5; perhaps TRBD2 as D (5 bases). Trimming removed 0 bases at V and 9 bases at J, with 23 bases between. The CDR3 runs to 17 residues. Germline CDR1 and CDR2: MNHEY and SVGAGI. CDR3 amino acids: CASSYSNSVGLEEAQYF. CDR3 nucleotide sequence: TGTGCCAGCAGTTACTCGAATAGTGTCGGGCTTGAGGAGGCCCAGTACTTC.

This clonotype was observed a few times. V gene TRBV10-3 combines with J gene TRBJ1-1, with a weak D call TRBD1 (6 bases). CDR1 is ENHRY, CDR2 SYGVKD, per germline. V was pared by 7 bases and J by 1 base, with 10 bases between. The CDR3 consists of 13 residues. The CDR3 coding sequence is TGTGCCATCACCTCGGGACAGAACACTGAAGCTTTCTTT. Its protein is CAITSGQNTEAFF.

The chain couples TRBV7-9 to TRBJ1-2; perhaps TRBD1 as D (6 bases). The length of the CDR3 is 15 residues. V was trimmed by 3 bases and J by 8 bases, leaving 19 bases between them. Germline loops: CDR1 SEHNR, CDR2 FQNEAQ (reference sequence). Here the CDR3 DNA reads TGTGCCAGCAGCTTTCAGGGGCTGCCCTCAGGCGGCTACACCTTC. This codes for CASSFQGLPSGGYTF.

This clonotype came up many times. This chain joins TRBV3-1 and TRBJ1-2; D is undetermined. The CDR3 contains 14 residues. The V end was cut by 5 bases, the J end by 6 bases, with 16 bases between. Germline loops: CDR1 LGHDT, CDR2 YNNKEL (reference sequence). CDR3 nucleotides: TGTGCCAGCAGCTCACCCGGATGGGGAAATGGCTACACCTTC. Translation: CASSSPGWGNGYTF.

The rearrangement links TRBV6-1 to TRBJ1-2; TRBD1 agrees at 8 bases. This CDR3 is 16 amino acids long. J lost 5 bases, V lost 7 bases, and 15 bases had no gene match. Germline CDR1 is MNHNS and CDR2 is SASEGT. The CDR3 spells CASNDPPEGQAYGYTF. The DNA of the CDR3 is TGTGCCAGCAACGACCCCCCAGAGGGACAGGCTTATGGCTACACCTTC.

This clonotype came up a few times. This chain connects TRBV6-1 to TRBJ2-6; TRBD1 is a possible D gene (6 bases). Trimming shortened V by 4 bases and J by 0 bases, and 19 bases separated the two germline ends. CDR1 and CDR2 from the germline V gene are MNHNS and SASEGT. The CDR3 covers 19 residues. The CDR3 loop is CASSAQDRIFSSGANVLTF. The DNA of the CDR3 is TGTGCCAGCAGTGCGCAGGACAGAATCTTTTCCTCTGGGGCCAACGTCCTGACTTTC.

There are a few counts of this clonotype. The rearrangement links TRBV18 to TRBJ1-4; 8 nucleotides line up with TRBD1. Per the germline V gene, CDR1 is KGHSH and CDR2 is LQKENI. This CDR3 region has 14 residues. The V segment lost 3 bases and the J segment 13 bases; nucleotides outside the gene matches: 10. For the CDR3, the DNA is TGTGCCAGCTCACCGGCGACAGGGGAGTCTGGACTGTTTTTT. This encodes CASSPATGESGLFF.

This clonotype was found many times. The gene calls are TRBV27 and TRBJ2-7; TRBD2 matches at 10 bases. J lost 6 bases, V lost 3 bases, and 5 bases had no gene match. This CDR3 has 14 residues. Germline V gene sequence: CDR1 MNHEY, CDR2 SMNVEV (reference sequence). The CDR3 DNA sequence: TGTGCCAGCAGTTTCGCAGCGGGAGGGCGCGAGCAGTACTTC. This gives the protein CASSFAAGGREQYF.

Only a few counts were recorded for this clonotype. The J gene is TRBJ2-1, the V gene TRBV5-1, with D possibly matching TRBD2 (5 bases). The V end lost 3 bases, the J end lost 7 bases, and 11 bases lay between the germline ends. The germline CDR1 and CDR2 sequences are SGHRS and YFSETQ. This CDR3 is 13 amino acids long. The CDR3 is CASSSFPGNEQFF. In nucleotides, the CDR3 is TGCGCCAGCAGCTCTTTTCCGGGGAATGAGCAGTTCTTC.

About this clonotype itself: A read error may account for a junction end that differs from germline. This chain uses TRBV6-1 with TRBJ2-1, with 12 bases identical to TRBD1. The CDR3 has 15 residues. The germline gives CDR1 MNHNS, CDR2 SASEGT. The CDR3 region has the DNA TGTGCCAGCAGGACCGGGACAGGGGGCTTCAATGAACAGTTCTTC. It yields the protein CASRTGTGGFNEQFF.

The V and J genes are TRBV3-1 and TRBJ2-5; 8 nucleotides align to TRBD2. The germline CDR1 and CDR2 sequences are LGHDT and YNNKEL (reference sequence). The CDR3 has 17 residues. With 1 base clipped from V and 0 bases from J, the junction kept 7 bases outside the gene matches. CDR3 coding DNA: TGTGCCAGCAGCCAAGTCACAGCGGGAGAGTACCAAGAGACCCAGTACTTC. Its protein product is CASSQVTAGEYQETQYF.

Many counts were recorded for this clonotype. This rearrangement joins TRBV30 to TRBJ1-1; 9 bases line up with TRBD1. Germline-derived CDR1 and CDR2 are GTSNPN and SVGIG (reference sequence). CDR3 length: 16 residues. The V and J ends lost 3 bases and 5 bases, in that order; junction bases with no gene match: 13. CDR3 sequence: CAWRTGQGFRLTEAFF. The CDR3 DNA reads as TGTGCCTGGAGAACGGGACAGGGATTTCGTTTGACTGAAGCTTTCTTT.

This clonotype was observed at least ten times. The chain uses TRBV6-1 and TRBJ2-1, with 15 positions matching TRBD2. Germline V lookup: CDR1 MNHNS, CDR2 SASEGT. V lost 6 bases and J lost 0; bases outside the gene matches: 9. The CDR3 has 19 residues. The CDR3 nucleotides are TGTGCCAGCAGAGGGACTAGCGGGAGGAACAAGGGCTCCTACAATGAGCAGTTCTTC. Translated, it gives CASRGTSGRNKGSYNEQFF.